This TCR beta chain was captured by sequencing in a study of T cell responses to AZD1222 COVID-19 vaccine. The wider study: Second doses at about 4 or about 12 weeks were pooled. Broader study findings: Epitopes outside B.1.351 and B.1.1.7 mutated regions reportedly drew nearly half of spike TCRs. In a largely white British group with more females than males, clonal diversity was possibly underestimated. With two AZD1222 doses given, Spike-specific TCR breadth and depth both rose.

Clones were sequenced by immunoSEQ multiplex PCR, and TCRdb holds only the in-frame ones, with some missing. Of around 95,000 clones listed, about 88% are singletons. Points on this clone: Its antigen is still unknown.

The starting material was peripheral blood, obtained on day 0 of AZD1222 vaccination. The receptor comes from an adult in good health.

The CDR3 sequence is CASSQGVGTSGTDTQYF. In DNA, the CDR3 is TGTGCCAGCAGCCAAGGTGTAGGGACTAGCGGCACAGATACGCAGTATTTT. The rearrangement uses TRBV4-2 and TRBJ2-3; 10 bases are a match to TRBD2. The V gene end was trimmed by 1 base and the J gene end by 1 base; junction bases not matched to a gene: 5. The CDR3 spans 17 residues. Germline V gene lookup returns CDR1 LGHNA and CDR2 YNFKEQ.